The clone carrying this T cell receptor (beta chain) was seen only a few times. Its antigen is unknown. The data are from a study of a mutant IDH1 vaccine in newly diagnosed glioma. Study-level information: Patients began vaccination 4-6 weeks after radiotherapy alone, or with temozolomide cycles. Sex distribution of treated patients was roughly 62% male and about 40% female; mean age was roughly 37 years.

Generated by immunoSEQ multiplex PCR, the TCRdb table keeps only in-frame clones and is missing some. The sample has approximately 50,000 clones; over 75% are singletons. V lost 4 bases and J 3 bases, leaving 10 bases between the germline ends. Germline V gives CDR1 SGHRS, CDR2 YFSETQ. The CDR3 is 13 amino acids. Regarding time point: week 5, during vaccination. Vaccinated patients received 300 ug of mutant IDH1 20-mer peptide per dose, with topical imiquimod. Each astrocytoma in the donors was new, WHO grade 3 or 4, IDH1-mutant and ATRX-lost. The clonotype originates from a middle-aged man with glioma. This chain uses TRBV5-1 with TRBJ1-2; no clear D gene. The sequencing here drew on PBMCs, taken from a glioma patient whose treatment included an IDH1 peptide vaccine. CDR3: CASSVGRHYGYTF. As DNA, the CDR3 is TGCGCCAGCAGCGTTGGCCGACACTATGGCTACACCTTC.